These 32 T cell receptor beta chains originate from one sample sequenced in a study of a mutant IDH1 vaccine in newly diagnosed glioma. The time point was: week 23, last vaccination. The investigators gave 300 ug of mutant IDH1 20-mer peptide in each vaccine dose, together with topical imiquimod. Sequencing was performed with immunoSEQ multiplex PCR; in TCRdb, only in-frame clones are kept and a portion is missing. The sample records around 78,000 clones, 85% being singletons. What these receptors recognize is not known. The material was PBMCs, obtained from a glioma patient whose treatment included an IDH1 peptide vaccine. Every receptor here comes from a man aged 25 to 40 with glioma. Some clones in this sample may be carry-over from other donors' samples.

The chain couples TRBV6-1 to TRBJ2-3, with no clear D. From germline, CDR1 is MNHNS and CDR2 SASEGT. The CDR3 covers 15 residues. V was trimmed by 2 bases and J by 0 bases, leaving 9 bases between them. The CDR3 coding sequence is TGTGCCAGCAGTGAACGACACCCTAGCACAGATACGCAGTATTTT. Its translation is CASSERHPSTDTQYF.

The rearrangement links TRBV7-2 to TRBJ2-1; TRBD2 matches at 7 bases. Germline-derived CDR1 and CDR2 are SGHTA and FQGNSA. The CDR3 length is 16 residues. V was pared by 3 bases and J by 7 bases, with 12 bases of the junction left unmatched. CDR3 sequence: CASSFSSSGLRNEQFF. CDR3 in DNA: TGTGCCAGCAGCTTTAGTAGTAGCGGGCTAAGGAATGAGCAGTTCTTC.

The rearrangement links TRBV10-3 to TRBJ1-2; no firm D call. V lost 3 bases and J 4 bases, leaving 21 bases between the germline ends. CDR3 length: 17 amino acids. In germline, CDR1 is ENHRY, CDR2 SYGVKD. The CDR3 DNA follows: TGTGCCATCAGTGACCCCCCAGGAAACCCACCCGGCTATGGCTACACCTTC. It specifies CAISDPPGNPPGYGYTF.

The chain links TRBV2 to TRBJ2-7, with no clear D. CDR1 and CDR2 from the germline V gene are SNHLY and FYNNEI. The CDR3 totals 12 residues. V was trimmed by 7 bases and J by 2 bases, leaving 9 bases between them. CDR3 in DNA: TGTGCCAGCACCCTCGAACCCTACGAGCAGTACTTC. Its protein is CASTLEPYEQYF. The whole variable domain, filled in from reference TRBV2 and TRBJ2-7, reads EPEVTQTPSHQVTQMGQEVILRCVPISNHLYFYWYRQILGQKVEFLVSFYNNEISEKSEIFDDQFSVERPDGSNFTLKIRSTKLEDSAMYFCASTLEPYEQYFGPGTRLTVT.

This chain joins TRBV27 and TRBJ2-1; TRBD2 matches 12 bases. With V trimmed by 4 bases and J by 4 bases, 2 bases remained unmatched. This CDR3 spans 15 amino acids. Germline CDR1 is MNHEY and CDR2 is SMNVEV (reference sequence). The CDR3 DNA follows: TGTGCCAGCAGTTGGACTAGCGGGACTTACAATGAGCAGTTCTTC. Translated: CASSWTSGTYNEQFF.

V is TRBV2 and J is TRBJ2-1; D call uncertain. CDR1 is SNHLY, CDR2 FYNNEI, per germline. This CDR3 has 19 residues. V was cut by 2 bases and J by 4 bases, with 24 bases left in between. The CDR3, as DNA: TGTGCCAGCAGTGAACCAGAGGCTTTAGGAAGGAGCTTTTACAATGAGCAGTTCTTC. Its translation: CASSEPEALGRSFYNEQFF.

The genes are TRBV7-3 and TRBJ2-1; D gene uncertain. The CDR3 sequence is 13 residues long. Germline assignment: CDR1 SGHTA and CDR2 FQGTGA. The V gene lost 2 bases and the J gene lost 6 bases, with 8 bases spanning the gap. CDR3 nucleotide sequence: TGTGCCAGCAGCTTATCCGTGGGCAATGAGCAGTTCTTC. The encoded protein is CASSLSVGNEQFF. Supplemented by reference TRBV7-3 and TRBJ2-1, the full variable domain reads GAGVSQTPSNKVTEKGKYVELRCDPISGHTALYWYRQSLGQGPEFLIYFQGTGAADDSGLPNDRFFAVRPEGSVSTLKIQRTERGDSAVYLCASSLSVGNEQFFGPGTRLTVL.

The chain employs TRBV27 and TRBJ2-6, with D uncertain. V was clipped by 6 bases and J by 2 bases, with 8 bases between them. CDR3 length: 14 residues. Looked up from germline, CDR1 is MNHEY and CDR2 is SMNVEV (reference sequence). The CDR3, as DNA: TGTGCCAGCAGCTCAGAGGCTGGGGCCAACGTCCTGACTTTC. It is translated as CASSSEAGANVLTF.

The rearrangement links TRBV30 to TRBJ1-1, with TRBD1 as a possible D gene (6 bases). Trimming took 0 bases from V and 5 from J, leaving 16 bases between them. Per germline, CDR1 GTSNPN and CDR2 SVGIG (reference sequence). This CDR3 spans 15 amino acids. The CDR3 loop reads CAWSVRSRGGTEAFF. The CDR3 bases are TGTGCCTGGAGTGTACGGAGCAGGGGTGGGACTGAAGCTTTCTTT.

This clone was observed a handful of times. This chain uses TRBV6-1 with TRBJ2-2; 9 bases fit TRBD1. Germline V gene lookup returns CDR1 MNHNS and CDR2 SASEGT. CDR3 length: 15 residues. The V and J ends lost 4 bases and 6 bases, in that order; junction bases with no gene match: 6. Written as DNA, the CDR3 is TGTGCCAGCAGTGCGACGACAGGGGGGTCCGGGGAGCTGTTTTTT. Translating it yields CASSATTGGSGELFF.

The genes are TRBV9 and TRBJ2-3, with TRBD2 matching 14 bases. The germline V gene has CDR1 SGDLS and CDR2 YYNGEE. CDR3 length: 16 amino acids. Trimming took 3 bases from V and 5 from J; bases not matched to a gene: 5. This chain's CDR3 is CASSETSGRGVDTQYF. The CDR3, as DNA: TGTGCCAGCAGCGAGACTAGCGGGAGGGGCGTAGATACGCAGTATTTT. The full variable domain, with the rest looked up from reference TRBV9 and TRBJ2-3, is DSGVTQTPKHLITATGQRVTLRCSPRSGDLSVYWYQQSLDQGLQFLIQYYNGEERAKGNILERFSAQQFPDLHSELNLSSLELGDSALYFCASSETSGRGVDTQYFGPGTRLTVL.

The rearrangement links TRBV10-3 to TRBJ2-7; TRBD1 aligns across 11 bases. In germline, CDR1 is ENHRY, CDR2 SYGVKD. This CDR3 has 13 amino acids. The trim removed 8 bases at V and 4 bases at J, leaving 4 bases unmatched. The CDR3 coding sequence is TGTGCCATCCGGACAGGGGGCCCTTACGAGCAGTACTTC. It specifies CAIRTGGPYEQYF.

This clone was seen once. The chain combines TRBV28 with TRBJ2-5; D gene ambiguous. Germline CDR1 MDHEN, CDR2 SYDVKM. The CDR3 length is 14 residues. Trimming removed 5 bases at V and 4 bases at J, with 14 bases between. CDR3 nucleotide sequence: TGTGCCAGCAGTCGGGTCCCCGATTTAGAGACCCAGTACTTC. This translates into CASSRVPDLETQYF. Filled out from reference TRBV28 and TRBJ2-5, the complete variable domain reads DVKVTQSSRYLVKRTGEKVFLECVQDMDHENMFWYRQDPGLGLRLIYFSYDVKMKEKGDIPEGYSVSREKKERFSLILESASTNQTSMYLCASSRVPDLETQYFGPGTRLLVL.

The chain is built from TRBV28 and TRBJ1-5, with 7 bases matching TRBD1. The CDR3 is 16 amino acids. The V and J ends lost 5 bases and 2 bases, in that order; junction bases with no gene match: 9. Germline V gene lookup returns CDR1 MDHEN and CDR2 SYDVKM. CDR3 DNA: TGTGCCAGCAGTCCTCACAGGGGAGGGGGCAATCAGCCCCAGCATTTT. The encoded protein is CASSPHRGGGNQPQHF.

The chain links TRBV7-6 to TRBJ2-1; TRBD2 aligns across 9 bases. This CDR3 is built from 17 residues. Germline V gives CDR1 SGHVS, CDR2 FNYEAQ. V dropped 0 bases and J dropped 2; count of bases not matched to a gene: 5. The CDR3 region has the DNA TGTGCCAGCAGCTTAGCGGTCGGCGGGGGGGCCTACAATGAGCAGTTCTTC. It translates to CASSLAVGGGAYNEQFF.

This clone has only one observation. As DNA, the CDR3 is TGTGCCAGCAGTTCATACAGGGGTGGCTACACCTTC. Translating it yields CASSSYRGGYTF. The chain couples TRBV28 to TRBJ1-2; 7 bases line up with TRBD1. The CDR3 sequence is 12 residues long. The germline V gene has CDR1 MDHEN and CDR2 SYDVKM. J was trimmed by 7 bases and V by 4 bases; bases with no gene match: 3.

This sequence joins TRBV6-6 and TRBJ1-4; D might be TRBD1 (5 bases). V lost 5 bases and J lost 7, with 14 bases in between. Germline-derived CDR1 and CDR2 are MNHNY and SVGAGI (reference sequence). The CDR3 is 14 amino acids. CDR3 in DNA: TGTGCCAGCAGTACCAGGGAGGGAGGTGAAAAACTGTTTTTT. Its protein product is CASSTREGGEKLFF.

The chain recombines TRBV4-3 with TRBJ1-1, with TRBD1 as a possible D gene (5 bases). In germline, CDR1 is LGHNA, CDR2 YSLEER. Trimming cost V 4 bases and J 7 bases, with 13 bases left between them. CDR3 size: 13 residues. CDR3 DNA: TGCGCCAGCAGCCTAGATGGGACGCTTGAAGCTTTCTTT. Translating it yields CASSLDGTLEAFF.

The chain uses TRBV7-2 and TRBJ1-5; D remains unclear. Per the germline V gene, CDR1 is SGHTA and CDR2 is FQGNSA. Trimming removed 5 bases at V and 5 bases at J, with 10 bases between. The length of the CDR3 is 13 residues. In DNA, the CDR3 is TGTGCCAGCAGCCGGGAGGGTTATCAGCCCCAGCATTTT. Its translation: CASSREGYQPQHF.

The J gene is TRBJ1-2, the V gene TRBV28, with TRBD1 as a possible D gene (6 bases). Germline values: CDR1 MDHEN, CDR2 SYDVKM. CDR3 length equals 15 residues. V was pared by 7 bases and J by 5 bases, with 20 bases between. CDR3 region: CASTSGGGNYYGYTF. CDR3 coding DNA: TGTGCCAGCACCTCTGGAGGGGGAAATTATTATGGCTACACCTTC.

The chain recombines TRBV11-3 with TRBJ2-7; tentatively, D is TRBD1 or TRBD2 (6 bases each). The ends were cut back, 5 bases at V and 0 bases at J, with 17 bases in the middle. The CDR3 is 16 residues long. Looked up from germline, CDR1 is SGHNT and CDR2 is YENEEA. The DNA of the CDR3 is TGTGCCAGCAGCCGAGGAGGGGACACTTCCTCCTACGAGCAGTACTTC. Protein: CASSRGGDTSSYEQYF.

This sequence joins TRBV4-2 and TRBJ2-3; 11 nucleotides align to TRBD2. The CDR3 is made up of 19 amino acids. The trim removed 1 base at V and 0 bases at J, leaving 9 bases unmatched. Looked up from germline, CDR1 is LGHNA and CDR2 is YNFKEQ. The CDR3 nucleotides are TGTGCCAGCAGCCAAGGGGAGGCTAGCGGGAGGTTGAGCACAGATACGCAGTATTTT. This gives the protein CASSQGEASGRLSTDTQYF.

The chain is built from TRBV5-1 and TRBJ2-5, with D possibly being TRBD1 (5 bases). The J call may not be correct, given that the DNA end is closer to TRBJ2-7. Germline CDR1 reads SGHRS; CDR2 reads YFSETQ. The CDR3 length is 14 residues. This chain's CDR3 is CASSLMTDSYEQYF. CDR3 bases: TGCGCCAGCAGCTTAATGACAGACTCCTACGAGCAGTACTTC.

This clone has only one observation. The chain combines TRBV9 with TRBJ2-2; D could derive from TRBD1 or TRBD2 (5 bases each). V lost 0 bases and J lost 4, with 19 bases in between. Germline V gene data show CDR1 as SGDLS and CDR2 as YYNGEE. The CDR3 sequence is 18 residues long. The CDR3 sequence is CASSVGFSRGASTGELFF. CDR3 nucleotide sequence: TGTGCCAGCAGCGTAGGTTTCTCTAGAGGGGCTAGCACCGGGGAGCTGTTTTTT. The full variable domain, completed using reference TRBV9 and TRBJ2-2, is DSGVTQTPKHLITATGQRVTLRCSPRSGDLSVYWYQQSLDQGLQFLIQYYNGEERAKGNILERFSAQQFPDLHSELNLSSLELGDSALYFCASSVGFSRGASTGELFFGEGSRLTVL.

The J gene is TRBJ1-2, the V gene TRBV19, with TRBD1 matching over 8 bases. The CDR3 length is 16 residues. The J segment lost 8 bases and the V segment lost 8 bases, leaving 19 bases of the junction unmatched. The germline gives CDR1 LNHDA, CDR2 SQIVND (reference sequence). The CDR3 sequence is CASADRGGRGPGGYTF. The CDR3 region has the DNA TGTGCCAGTGCCGACCGTGGAGGCAGGGGGCCGGGGGGCTACACCTTC. The full variable domain, with the rest looked up from reference TRBV19 and TRBJ1-2, is DGGITQSPKYLFRKEGQNVTLSCEQNLNHDAMYWYRQDPGQGLRLIYYSQIVNDFQKGDIAEGYSVSREKKESFPLTVTSAQKNPTAFYLCASADRGGRGPGGYTFGSGTRLTVV.

The gene calls are TRBV5-6 and TRBJ2-3; 7 bases are shared with TRBD2. CDR3 length: 13 amino acids. Germline V gives CDR1 SGHDT, CDR2 YYEEEE. With 6 bases clipped from V and 2 bases from J, the junction kept 3 bases outside the gene matches. The CDR3 protein is CASMSGVTDTQYF. The DNA for the CDR3 is TGTGCCAGCATGAGCGGGGTCACAGATACGCAGTATTTT. The full variable domain, completed using reference TRBV5-6 and TRBJ2-3, is DAGVTQSPTHLIKTRGQQVTLRCSPKSGHDTVSWYQQALGQGPQFIFQYYEEEERQRGNFPDRFSGHQFPNYSSELNVNALLLGDSALYLCASMSGVTDTQYFGPGTRLTVL.

The chain is built from TRBV9 and TRBJ2-7; no clear D gene. V was shortened by 3 bases and J by 1 base, with 17 bases between the two germline ends. The V gene's germline CDR1 is SGDLS and CDR2 YYNGEE. The CDR3 is 16 residues long. The CDR3: CASSAAPTQTSYEQYF. The CDR3, as DNA: TGTGCCAGCAGCGCAGCCCCGACACAGACTTCCTACGAGCAGTACTTC.

V gene TRBV10-2 combines with J gene TRBJ2-7; 8 bases are shared with TRBD1. The CDR3 contains 13 residues. Unmatched junction bases numbered 8, after V lost 10 bases and J lost 3 bases. The germline V gene encodes CDR1 WSHSY and CDR2 SAAADI. The CDR3 nucleotides read TGCGCCACAGGGGGCGATTTAAACTACGAGCAGTACTTC. This gives the protein CATGGDLNYEQYF.

The chain links TRBV9 to TRBJ1-3; D ambiguous. CDR1 is SGDLS and CDR2 is YYNGEE in the germline V gene. Trimming stripped 4 bases from V and 7 bases from J, with 6 bases between. The CDR3 sequence is 11 residues long. The CDR3 here is CASSRENTIYF. CDR3 nucleotide sequence: TGTGCCAGCAGCCGAGAGAACACCATATATTTT.

This clone was seen more than once but under ten times. The rearrangement links TRBV2 to TRBJ1-1; D gene uncertain. Germline assignment: CDR1 SNHLY and CDR2 FYNNEI. This CDR3 comprises 15 residues. Trimming cost V 6 bases and J 0 bases, with 14 bases left between them. The CDR3 DNA reads TGTGCCAGCAGACGCGGTTTGGGTGTGAACACTGAAGCTTTCTTT. Protein sequence: CASRRGLGVNTEAFF. Based on the CDR3 plus reference TRBV2 and TRBJ1-1, the full variable domain is EPEVTQTPSHQVTQMGQEVILRCVPISNHLYFYWYRQILGQKVEFLVSFYNNEISEKSEIFDDQFSVERPDGSNFTLKIRSTKLEDSAMYFCASRRGLGVNTEAFFGQGTRLTVV.

In DNA, the CDR3 is TGTGCCAGCTCACCCCTGGACAGGGCGTATGAAAAACTGTTTTTT. It yields the protein CASSPLDRAYEKLFF. The V gene is TRBV18, the J gene TRBJ1-4, with 8 bases fitting TRBD1. With 3 bases clipped from V and 6 bases from J, the junction kept 6 bases outside the gene matches. This CDR3 is built from 15 residues. Germline CDR1 reads KGHSH; CDR2 reads LQKENI.

The chain is built from TRBV2 and TRBJ1-2; D is perhaps TRBD1 (5 bases). The germline V gene has CDR1 SNHLY and CDR2 FYNNEI. CDR3 size: 12 residues. Trimming took 7 bases from V and 6 from J, leaving 12 bases between them. This CDR3 is CASTRDGDGYTF. The CDR3 DNA sequence: TGTGCCAGCACACGGGACGGAGATGGCTACACCTTC.